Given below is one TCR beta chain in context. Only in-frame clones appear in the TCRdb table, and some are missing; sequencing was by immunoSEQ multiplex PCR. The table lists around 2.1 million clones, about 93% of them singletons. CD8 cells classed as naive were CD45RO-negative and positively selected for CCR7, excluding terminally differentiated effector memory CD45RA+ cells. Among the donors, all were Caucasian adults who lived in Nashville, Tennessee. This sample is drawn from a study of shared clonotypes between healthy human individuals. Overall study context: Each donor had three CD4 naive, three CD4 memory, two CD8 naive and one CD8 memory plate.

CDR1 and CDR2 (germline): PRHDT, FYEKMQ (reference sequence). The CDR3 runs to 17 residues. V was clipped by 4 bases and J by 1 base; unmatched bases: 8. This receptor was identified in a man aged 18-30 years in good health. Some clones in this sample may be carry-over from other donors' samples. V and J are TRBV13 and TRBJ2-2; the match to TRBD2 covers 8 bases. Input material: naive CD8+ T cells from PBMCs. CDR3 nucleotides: TGTGCCAGCAGCTCCGTCGGTGCGGGAGGGAACACCGGGGAGCTGTTTTTT. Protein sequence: CASSSVGAGGNTGELFF.